This TCR beta chain was identified during a study of cytomegalovirus exposure and HLA in healthy donors (dated by TCRdb to the late 2010s). For the wider study: An earlier analysis of approximately 600 of the donors reported 250 to 300 Gb of sequence data and some 120 million unique TCR beta sequences from 190 million or so T cells. Typing coverage varied by locus: 629-630 donors for A, B, C, DRB1 and DQB1; around 560 for DQA1; approximately 610 for DPA1; around 450 for DPB1. The study was designed to test whether signatures of past pathogen exposure could be identified by cataloging public T cell receptors. The T cell repertoires of 700 or so subjects were profiled by immunosequencing and related to cytomegalovirus serostatus. In an earlier analysis of about 590 of the donors, high-throughput TCR beta sequencing was used to judge whether each TCR beta V gene segment behaved as functional or pseudogenic. Donor age, sex, ethnicity and CMV serostatus were compiled alongside the repertoire data. Across approximately 400 genotyped donors of the cohort, an average of about 240,000 unique TCR beta nucleotide sequences per donor were sequenced, and approximately 17% of those sequences were non-productive. Of the approximately 400 genotyped donors, approximately 81% were placed in the genetic ancestry cluster associated with self-reported Caucasian donors. A later genetic analysis took genome-wide SNP genotypes for about three fifths of the roughly 670 donors and used that subset as a discovery cohort. Besides the first cohort of more than 650 subjects, a separate validation cohort made up of over 100 different subjects was used. Five DR-DQ haplotypes were treated as single units for association and clustering because of strong linkage in the cohort. Class I and class II HLA loci were covered by the typing at four-digit resolution. Rather than using new phenotypic data, the later analysis identified candidate immune exposures from TCR beta sequences and from how often those sequences occurred across donors. All discovery cohort repertoires had been generated using a single sequencing platform. To study patterns of TCR occurrence, a later analysis re-analyzed previously published TCR beta repertoires from 666 donors and added high-resolution HLA genotyping. To predict cytomegalovirus infection status, the study brought together high-throughput TCR immunosequencing, statistical association of individual TCRs with disease status, and machine learning. Around 330 gigabases of sequencing data and around 85 million unique TCR sequences made up an early release that covered 500 to 700 HLA-typed donors. The investigation overall reported the following: For the cohort, immune exposure information was limited to CMV serostatus. When HLA alleles, especially DR and DQ, strongly co-occurred, TCR associations were difficult to assign to individual alleles. A later analysis associated about 18,000 TCR beta sequences with specific HLA alleles at a false discovery rate of 0.05. A further reported finding was that TCR beta sequences accurately predicted the HLA-A and HLA-B alleles for most subjects in the first cohort. In vitro tests confirmed that three of the cytomegalovirus-associated TCR beta chains recognize cytomegalovirus antigens. The study gave a list of 150 to 200 TCR beta chains associated with cytomegalovirus. A later analysis found that HLA-associated TCR beta chains were more clonally expanded and had lower generation probabilities than equally common non-associated chains. In a later genetic analysis, fewer N-insertions in productive TCRs were reported among donors in an Asian-associated ancestry cluster than the roughly 640-donor mean. Several of the top co-occurrence clusters appeared to be linked to parvovirus B19, influenza, CMV and Epstein-Barr virus, according to a later analysis. The sequencing pipeline was judged likely to have produced a cluster of highly shared sequence variants as a technical artifact. Because HLA typing was missing for some donors at each locus, association tests included only the typed subset. Linkage disequilibrium might explain the correlated functional status among segregating V segments, but an unknown experimental factor could not be excluded. Because counts were too low, seventeen rarely observed V segments, including chromosome 9 orphons, were excluded from the earlier analysis of some 590 of the donors. Some IMGT-functional V segments, including TRBV6-2 and TRBV6-3, could not be distinguished by the 87-base-pair reads and were therefore excluded. Across donors, most TCR sequences were observed very rarely, whereas some public TCRs were present in many individuals. According to the authors, the approach could potentially be generalized to other disease states and immunological phenotypes. The cohort was sequenced for TCR beta chains only, and without alpha or paired-chain data the features that could be detected were limited. A later analysis found that TCR association rates varied across HLA loci, with DRB1 alleles showing the most associated TCRs and HLA-C alleles the fewest. In a later genetic analysis, a missense DCLRE1C variant was associated with V-gene and J-gene trimming of TCR beta chains, and the association was replicated in an independent cohort. The classifier was reported to diagnose cytomegalovirus status with high specificity and sensitivity in both the original cohort and the validation cohort. The presence/absence analyses assumed that sequencing depth was roughly uniform across donors, and that assumption may not be true. A later analysis found that most CMV-associated TCR beta chains appeared HLA-restricted, with HLA associations seemingly driven largely by CMV exposure. Broadly in line with IMGT annotations, most TCR beta V segments showed up in productive rearrangements about 87% or about 30% of the time in an earlier analysis of around 600 of the donors.

In total, approximately 690 healthy bone marrow donors made up the cohort. All cohort members were sampled while nominally healthy, although unrecorded immune exposures were likely present. The donor was CMV seronegative and belonged to the group of 320 or so seronegative cohort members. A peripheral blood sample was provided by each donor, and peripheral blood mononuclear cells were used for TCR beta sequencing. The Qiagen DNeasy Blood Extraction Kit was used to extract genomic DNA from the blood cell samples. Regarding this clone: There is no known antigen for this receptor. Base qualities are not at hand, and no much larger clone is one base apart.

Library preparation used the immunoSEQ multiplex PCR assay. The multiplex PCR relied on a mix of 60 forward primers for TCR Vbeta segments and 13 reverse primers for TCR Jbeta segments. The CDR3 region of rearranged TCR beta genes was amplified from genomic DNA with a multiplex PCR assay. On the Illumina HiSeq System, the amplified TCR beta libraries were sequenced as 87-base-pair reads. From the authors' description of their analysis: A later analysis counted about 80 million unique TCR beta chains across the 500 to 850 repertoires, and roughly 9.9 million of these chains were shared by at least two donors. Raw reads were error-corrected and collapsed into unique sequences by a nearest-neighbor algorithm in which closely related sequences were merged to remove PCR and sequencing errors. CDR3 sequences were aligned to IMGT reference sequences to assign V, D and J gene segments. For a sequence to be retained, a match of at least six nucleotides was required to both a V gene segment and a J gene segment. A rearrangement was called productive if the CDR3 had no stop codons and remained in frame with V and J, and every other rearrangement was called non-productive. CDR3 was defined according to IMGT convention as the region running from the second conserved V-encoded cysteine to the conserved J-encoded phenylalanine. The earlier analysis of fewer than 750 of the donors excluded sequences that lacked an unambiguous match to a single V gene segment. An earlier analysis of a few hundred of the donors called V segments functional above 56.7% productive rearrangements and segregating when the between-donor standard deviation exceeded 5%. To diagnose cytomegalovirus status from the catalog of TCR beta chain sequences, a statistical classification framework was built. In a later analysis, TCR nucleotide sequences were compared against IMGT/GENE-DB human TR gene sequences so that V and J genes could be assigned. Using the TCRdist pipeline, a later analysis assigned CDR3 sequences along with most-parsimonious VDJ recombination scenarios. In a later analysis, each TCR beta chain was defined by its CDR3 amino acid sequence together with its V-gene family, and reads lacking a unique V-gene family were excluded. As a way to deal with suspected cross-contamination and a sequencing artifact, a later analysis dropped 450 to 600 nucleotide sequences that were highly shared and had low generation probability. In a later analysis, a clonal expansion index was calculated for each public chain from normalized within-repertoire ranks of inferred template counts. Generation probabilities in a later analysis came from a VDJ recombination model fitted to out-of-frame rearrangements, and those results were checked against IGoR. A later analysis scored TCR-TCR, TCR-HLA and TCR-CMV co-occurrence with hypergeometric tests, applying a repertoire-size bias correction to TCR pairs. To estimate false discovery rates, a later analysis permuted the HLA or CMV assignments 20 times. In a later analysis, co-occurring TCRs were grouped with DBSCAN, and TCRdist sequence similarity was added when clustering was performed within HLA-allele-positive subsets. Co-occurrence clustering excluded repertoires with fewer than 30,000 or more than 120,000 public chains, plus five with anomalous nucleotide sharing. What TCRdb holds here is the immuneACCESS table cut down to in-frame rearrangements. Part of the clones is not present; checked against another copy, under half of the missing clones reflect an unresolved V gene, and the others are unexplained. V and J calls and clone size are copied from that table; D and trimming were computed from the DNA. The sample yields around 110,000 clones; 60% to 80% were counted once. The ten biggest clones cover 2.5% of the sample.

V drops 2 bases and J drops 9 bases, leaving 10 bases in between. Reading the germline V gene gives CDR1 MNHNS and CDR2 SASEGT. The CDR3, cysteine through phenylalanine, is 12 amino acids long. The entry retains the CDR3 DNA only, 36 bases that are in frame from base 1. Recombination linked TRBV6-1 to TRBJ1-1, with a weak D call of TRBD1 (5 bases match). This receptor was taken from a middle-aged man in good health and CMV-seronegative. Sample: PBMCs. CDR3 protein: CASSELTEKAFF. In nucleotide form, the sequence is TGTGCCAGCAGTGAACTGACAGAGAAAGCTTTCTTT.